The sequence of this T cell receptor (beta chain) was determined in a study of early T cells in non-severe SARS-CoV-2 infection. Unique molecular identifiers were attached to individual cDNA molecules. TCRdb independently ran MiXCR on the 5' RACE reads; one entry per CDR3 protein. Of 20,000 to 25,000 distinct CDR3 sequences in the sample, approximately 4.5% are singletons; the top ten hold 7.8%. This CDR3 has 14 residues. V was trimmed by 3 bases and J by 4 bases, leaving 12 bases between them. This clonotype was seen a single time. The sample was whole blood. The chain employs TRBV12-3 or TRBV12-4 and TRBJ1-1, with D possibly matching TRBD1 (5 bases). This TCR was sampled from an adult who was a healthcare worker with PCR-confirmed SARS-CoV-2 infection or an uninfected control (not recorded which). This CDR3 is CASSFGAGTTEAFF. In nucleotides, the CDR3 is TGTGCCAGCAGTTTCGGGGCAGGGACCACTGAAGCTTTCTTT.